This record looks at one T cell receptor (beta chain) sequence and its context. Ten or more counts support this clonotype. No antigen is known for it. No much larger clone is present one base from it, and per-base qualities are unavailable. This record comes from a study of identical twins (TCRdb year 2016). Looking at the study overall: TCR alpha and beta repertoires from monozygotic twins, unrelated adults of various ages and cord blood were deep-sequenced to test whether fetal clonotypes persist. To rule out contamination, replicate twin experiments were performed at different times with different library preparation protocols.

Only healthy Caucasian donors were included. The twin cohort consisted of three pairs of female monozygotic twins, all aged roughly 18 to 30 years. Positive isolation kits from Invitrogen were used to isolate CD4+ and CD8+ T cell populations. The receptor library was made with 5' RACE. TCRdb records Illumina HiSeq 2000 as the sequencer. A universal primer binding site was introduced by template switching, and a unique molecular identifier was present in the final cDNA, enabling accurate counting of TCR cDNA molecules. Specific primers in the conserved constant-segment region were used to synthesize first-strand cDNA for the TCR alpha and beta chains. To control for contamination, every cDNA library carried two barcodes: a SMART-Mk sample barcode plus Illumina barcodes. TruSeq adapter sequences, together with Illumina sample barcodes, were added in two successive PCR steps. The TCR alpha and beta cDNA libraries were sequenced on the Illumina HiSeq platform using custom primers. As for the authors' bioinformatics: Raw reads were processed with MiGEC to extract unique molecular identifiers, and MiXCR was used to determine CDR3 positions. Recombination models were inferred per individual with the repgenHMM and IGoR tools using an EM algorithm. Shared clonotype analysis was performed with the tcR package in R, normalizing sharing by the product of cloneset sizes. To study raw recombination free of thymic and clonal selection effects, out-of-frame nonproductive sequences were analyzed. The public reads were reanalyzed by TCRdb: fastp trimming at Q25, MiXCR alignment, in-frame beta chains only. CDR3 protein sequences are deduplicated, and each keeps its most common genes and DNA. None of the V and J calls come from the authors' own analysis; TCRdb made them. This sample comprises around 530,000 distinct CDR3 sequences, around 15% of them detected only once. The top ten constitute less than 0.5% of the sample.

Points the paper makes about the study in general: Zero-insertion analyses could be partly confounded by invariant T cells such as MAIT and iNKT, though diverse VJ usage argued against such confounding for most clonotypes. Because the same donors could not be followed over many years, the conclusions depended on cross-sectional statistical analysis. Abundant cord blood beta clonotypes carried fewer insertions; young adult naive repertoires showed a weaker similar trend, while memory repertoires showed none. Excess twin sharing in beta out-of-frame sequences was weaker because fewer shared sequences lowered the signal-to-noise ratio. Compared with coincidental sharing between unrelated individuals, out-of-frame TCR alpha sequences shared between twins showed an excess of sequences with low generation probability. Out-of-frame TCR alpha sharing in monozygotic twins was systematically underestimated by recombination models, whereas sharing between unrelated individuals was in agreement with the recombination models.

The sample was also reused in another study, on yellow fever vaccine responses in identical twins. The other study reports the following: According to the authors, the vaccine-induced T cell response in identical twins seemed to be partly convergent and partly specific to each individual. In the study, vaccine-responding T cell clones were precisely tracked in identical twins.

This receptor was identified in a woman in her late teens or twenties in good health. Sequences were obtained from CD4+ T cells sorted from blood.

The CDR3 sequence is CASSPLAVSTDTQYF. The sequence in DNA is TGTGCCAGCAGCCCCCTAGCGGTTAGCACAGATACGCAGTATTTT. The chain employs TRBV7-8 and TRBJ2-3; the junction holds 7 bases that match TRBD2. At the junction V is shortened by 5 bases and J by 0 bases; bases outside the gene matches: 5. CDR3 length: 15 amino acids, cysteine to phenylalanine. Only the CDR3 region is kept as DNA, spanning 45 bases read in frame from base 1. As encoded in the germline V gene, CDR1 is SGHVS while CDR2 is FQNEAQ.